Reported below is one T cell receptor beta chain. This entry comes from a study of blood T cell repertoires in COVID-19. Study-level information: The origin of the acute and convalescent COVID-19 samples was the United States, Italy and Spain.

Measured with immunoSEQ multiplex PCR; TCRdb has only the in-frame clones, and not every one. The table records around 130,000 clones, just under 85% of them present only once. This CDR3 comprises 16 residues. Germline values: CDR1 LNHDA, CDR2 SQIVND (reference sequence). V gave up 0 bases and J gave up 0 bases, with 9 bases separating them. Sequencing input: peripheral blood. The sequence was obtained from a woman in her 50s with acute or convalescent COVID-19. The V call is TRBV19, the J call TRBJ1-3; no clear D. This CDR3 is CASSIDLRSSGNTIYF. CDR3 nucleotides: TGTGCCAGTAGTATAGACCTCCGGTCCTCTGGAAACACCATATATTTT.